Below are 19 T cell receptor beta chains sequenced from a single sample in a study of cytomegalovirus exposure and HLA in healthy donors. Both 60 Vbeta primers and 13 Jbeta primers went into the PCR. This table comes from immunoSEQ multiplex PCR, and its TCRdb copy is limited to in-frame clones, with some not included. This table has 150,000 to 200,000 clones, around 80% appearing once. Material: PBMCs. These receptors came from a girl aged 5 to 17 in good health and CMV-seropositive.

This chain joins TRBV1 and TRBJ1-5; the table's D call of TRBD1 was not tested on the DNA. TRBV1 has pseudogene status. This CDR3 has 16 residues. The CDR3 region has the DNA TGCACCAGCAGAGAACTAGGGGGCAGGCCGAATCAGCCCCAGCATTTT. Protein sequence: CTSRELGGRPNQPQHF.

This chain's CDR3 is CASSSGRASDEQFF. The CDR3 coding sequence is TGTGCCAGCTCAAGCGGGAGGGCTTCCGATGAGCAGTTCTTC. J is TRBJ2-1 and V is TRBV27, with 10 bases fitting TRBD2. This CDR3 region has 14 residues. Looked up from germline, CDR1 is MNHEY and CDR2 is SMNVEV (reference sequence). V was pared by 8 bases and J by 8 bases, with 9 bases of the junction left unmatched.

The rearrangement joins TRBV28 to TRBJ2-7; D gene unclear. Germline V gives CDR1 MDHEN, CDR2 SYDVKM. The CDR3 consists of 12 residues. Trimming cost V 3 bases and J 3 bases, with 6 bases left between them. CDR3 DNA sequence: TGTGCCAGCAGTTTTGTGCGCTACGAGCAGTACTTC. Its translation is CASSFVRYEQYF.

This sequence joins TRBV10-3 and TRBJ1-5; 10 nucleotides agree with TRBD1. V shed 5 bases and J 3 bases; nucleotides not matched to a gene: 1. CDR1 is ENHRY, CDR2 SYGVKD, per germline. The CDR3 contains 14 residues. This chain's CDR3 is CAISRQGANQPQHF. For the CDR3, the DNA is TGTGCCATCAGTCGACAGGGGGCCAATCAGCCCCAGCATTTT.

J is TRBJ1-3 and V is TRBV28; 9 bases are a match to TRBD1. In germline, CDR1 is MDHEN, CDR2 SYDVKM. The V segment lost 6 bases and the J segment 4 bases; nucleotides outside the gene matches: 7. This CDR3 has 15 amino acids. DNA of the CDR3: TGTGCCAGCAGCACAGGGGGCGCGTTCGGAAACACCATATATTTT. Protein product: CASSTGGAFGNTIYF.

A note on this clone: A read error may produce the germline difference seen at one junction end. The chain uses TRBV9 and TRBJ1-4, with 8 bases lining up with TRBD1. Germline assignment: CDR1 SGDLS and CDR2 YYNGEE. This CDR3 contains 15 residues. The CDR3 DNA reads TGTGCCGGCAGCGTAGGCGGGACAGGATATGAAAAACTGTTTTTT. Its translation: CAGSVGGTGYEKLFF.

CDR3 nucleotide sequence: TGTGCCAGCAGTGAATATAGCGAGCAGTACTTC. Amino acid sequence: CASSEYSEQYF. The chain joins TRBV25-1 to TRBJ2-7, with D hard to call. CDR3 length equals 11 residues. Germline CDR1 is MGHDK and CDR2 is SYGVNS. The V end lost 0 bases, the J end lost 6 bases, and 3 bases lay between the germline ends.

This chain joins TRBV6-1 and TRBJ1-5; D is unresolved. From germline, CDR1 is MNHNS and CDR2 SASEGT. The CDR3 spans 19 residues. Trimming took off 2 bases at V and 0 bases at J, with 20 bases between the two ends. The CDR3 sequence is CASSEMWGYSVYSNQPQHF. In nucleotides, the CDR3 is TGTGCCAGCAGTGAAATGTGGGGTTATAGCGTTTATAGCAATCAGCCCCAGCATTTT.

This clone was detected once. J is TRBJ2-7 and V is TRBV5-6, with D unresolved. V was pared by 7 bases and J by 2 bases, with 13 bases between. CDR1 and CDR2 from the germline V gene are SGHDT and YYEEEE. This CDR3 is 13 amino acids long. CDR3 nucleotides: TGTGCCAGCTCGTCAGGTCTCCCCTACGAGCAGTACTTC. This codes for CASSSGLPYEQYF.

The V and J genes are TRBV7-3 and TRBJ2-1, with D unclear. The V end lost 1 base, the J end lost 1 base, and 11 bases lay between the germline ends. CDR1 is SGHTA, CDR2 FQGTGA, per germline. CDR3 length: 16 amino acids. The CDR3 coding sequence is TGTGCCAGCAGCTTAAACTTGGGCAGTTCCTACAATGAGCAGTTCTTC. It yields the protein CASSLNLGSSYNEQFF.

This clone showed up just once. The CDR3 here is CAISPGVLHGYTF. The CDR3, as DNA: TGTGCCATCAGTCCAGGGGTACTGCATGGCTACACCTTC. V and J are TRBV10-3 and TRBJ1-2; tentatively, D is TRBD1 (6 bases). Trimming shortened V by 5 bases and J by 6 bases, and 13 bases separated the two germline ends. CDR3 length: 13 residues. CDR1 is ENHRY and CDR2 is SYGVKD in the germline V gene.

The chain employs TRBV5-1 and TRBJ2-7, with D tentatively TRBD2 (5 bases). The V gene lost 1 base and the J gene lost 4 bases, with 12 bases spanning the gap. The CDR3 sequence is 14 residues long. Per germline, CDR1 SGHRS and CDR2 YFSETQ. This CDR3 reads CASSLTRANYEQYF. In DNA form, the CDR3 reads TGCGCCAGCAGCTTGACTAGGGCAAATTACGAGCAGTACTTC.

V and J are TRBV28 and TRBJ2-7; 9 bases are shared with TRBD2. V gave up 7 bases and J gave up 1 base; unmatched junction bases: 2. This CDR3 has 13 residues. Germline V CDR1 and CDR2: MDHEN, SYDVKM. The CDR3 region has the DNA TGTGCCAGCATCGCGGGAGGGTCCTACGAGCAGTACTTC. Translating gives CASIAGGSYEQYF.

V usage is TRBV7-2 and J usage is TRBJ2-7, with D hard to call. This CDR3 comprises 14 residues. V lost 1 base and J 0 bases, leaving 7 bases between the germline ends. From germline, CDR1 is SGHTA and CDR2 FQGNSA. Here the CDR3 reads CASSLGRNSYEQYF. The CDR3 DNA sequence: TGTGCCAGCAGCTTAGGGCGGAACTCCTACGAGCAGTACTTC.

The chain joins TRBV7-9 to TRBJ1-1; perhaps TRBD1 as D (6 bases). V lost 0 bases to trimming and J lost 4 bases, with 9 bases between them. Germline V CDR1 and CDR2: SEHNR, FQNEAQ (reference sequence). This CDR3 has 14 residues. CDR3 sequence reads: CASSLATGITEAFF. The CDR3 DNA reads as TGTGCCAGCAGCTTAGCGACAGGTATCACTGAAGCTTTCTTT. Complete variable domain (other parts from reference TRBV7-9 and TRBJ1-1): DTGVSQNPRHKITKRGQNVTFRCDPISEHNRLYWYRQTLGQGPEFLTYFQNEAQLEKSRLLSDRFSAERPKGSFSTLEIQRTEQGDSAMYLCASSLATGITEAFFGQGTRLTVV.

The gene calls are TRBV28 and TRBJ2-7; 8 positions agree with TRBD2. This CDR3 is built from 17 residues. From germline, CDR1 is MDHEN and CDR2 SYDVKM. With 3 bases clipped from V and 0 bases from J, the junction kept 10 bases outside the gene matches. Here the CDR3 reads CASSFQGSGEDSYEQYF. CDR3 DNA: TGTGCCAGCAGTTTTCAGGGTAGCGGGGAGGACTCCTACGAGCAGTACTTC.

The genes are TRBV29-1 and TRBJ2-1; no clear D gene. The V gene lost 7 bases and the J gene lost 6 bases, with 13 bases spanning the gap. The CDR3 is made up of 12 amino acids. Germline V lookup: CDR1 SQVTM, CDR2 ANQGSEA. The CDR3 is CSAKTESNEQFF. CDR3 in DNA: TGCAGCGCTAAGACGGAGAGCAATGAGCAGTTCTTC.

As DNA, the CDR3 is TGTGCCAGCAGTGAGGTCGAAGGGGGCAATGAGCAGTTCTTC. Protein: CASSEVEGGNEQFF. The V call is TRBV2, the J call TRBJ2-1; possibly TRBD1 for D (6 bases). The CDR3 extends over 14 amino acids. Germline lookup yields CDR1 SNHLY and CDR2 FYNNEI. V was shortened by 3 bases and J by 6 bases, with 12 bases between the two germline ends.

The CDR3 nucleotides read TGTGCCAGCAGTTTGGGTCCACAGGGGCGGGCTGAAGCTTTCTTT. This codes for CASSLGPQGRAEAFF. This chain uses TRBV27 with TRBJ1-1; 7 bases agree with TRBD1. Trimming at V came to 3 bases and at J to 6 bases, leaving 10 bases not matched to a gene. The germline gives CDR1 MNHEY, CDR2 SMNVEV (reference sequence). The CDR3 runs 15 residues.